A selection of T cell receptor beta chains follows, all from one sample in a study of molecular identifiers for immune sequencing clone quantification. In TCRdb, the PCR reads were re-called with MiXCR into one record per CDR3 protein. The data contain 85,000 to 130,000 distinct CDR3 sequences, roughly a third of them seen just once; the ten biggest clones take up approximately 4%. Sequencing was carried out using naive CD8+ T cells from blood, with Jurkat cell RNA spiked in. These receptors were taken from a human donor in good health. Some libraries in this study had Jurkat cell RNA spiked in. CDR3s include the opening cysteine and the closing phenylalanine or tryptophan. Fields, in order: J gene, V gene, CDR3 protein.

TRBJ2-5	TRBV6-2/TRBV6-3	CASNYGPELLETQYF
TRBJ2-3	TRBV12-5	CASGFGQRALDTQYF
TRBJ1-3	TRBV29-1	CSVEDYSGFGNTIYF
TRBJ2-5	TRBV9	CASSATQFTGQETQYF
TRBJ1-1	TRBV2	CASSEARGLTEAFF
TRBJ2-2	TRBV9	CASSVEAGGGNTGELFF
TRBJ2-3	TRBV6-1	CASSPDSDTQYF
TRBJ2-7	TRBV5-6	CASSWGQGPPYEQYF
TRBJ2-3	TRBV5-1	CASSTYLEEDTDTQYF
TRBJ2-7	TRBV7-9	CANSPREAPYEQYF
TRBJ2-7	TRBV4-2	CASSHLVSGLAGGPRAYEQYF
TRBJ2-3	TRBV28	CASSPRGGAYGAGTDTQYF
TRBJ1-1	TRBV9	CASSADGFGGTEAFF
TRBJ2-1	TRBV19	CASSISGSSYNEQFF
TRBJ2-7	TRBV28	CASSVREVYEQYF
TRBJ2-7	TRBV11-2	CASSQGHPREQYF
TRBJ1-5	TRBV28	CASEAGVFNQPQHF
TRBJ2-5	TRBV27	CASSLLATSGSLETQYF
TRBJ2-7	TRBV6-1	CASSEVLGGRAHELYF
TRBJ2-7	TRBV28	CASRRTAYEQYF
TRBJ1-3	TRBV3-1	CASSQDSAYGNTIYF
TRBJ2-5	TRBV28	CASSSREAQETQYF
TRBJ1-1	TRBV4-2	CASSHQPPNGNTEAFF
TRBJ2-3	TRBV4-1	CASSQDPPRTVGFSDTQYF
TRBJ2-3	TRBV28	CASSFSLGADTQYF
TRBJ2-5	TRBV28	CASSAQGSETQYF
TRBJ2-1	TRBV28	CASSKTGLNEQFF
TRBJ1-5	TRBV5-1	CASSFGGEQPQHF
TRBJ1-1	TRBV28	CASSLLGNTEAFF
TRBJ2-5	TRBV6-5	CASSRDLQETQYF
TRBJ1-4	TRBV28	CASTITGLGEKLFF
TRBJ2-1	TRBV20-1	CSARPYLGTSGSQDEQFF
TRBJ2-7	TRBV18	CASSPPGAPTYEQYF
TRBJ2-1	TRBV28	CASTPGDYNEQFF
TRBJ2-2	TRBV12-5	CASGLVKSGLAGNTGELFF
TRBJ2-1	TRBV20-1	CSAREWNEQFF
TRBJ2-3	TRBV6-2/TRBV6-3	CASSYAGDTQYF
TRBJ2-3	TRBV28	CASGVLRTDTQYF
TRBJ1-5	TRBV4-1	CASSHKRPGQRNQPQHF
TRBJ2-3	TRBV20-1	CSARPPGLAVNNPITDTQYF
TRBJ2-1	TRBV6-5	CASSYPRAGANEQFF
TRBJ2-3	TRBV4-1	CASSLGPGVDTQYF
TRBJ2-5	TRBV28	CASSLPPGTGSETQSF
TRBJ1-1	TRBV5-8	CASSSGTGGGTEAFF
TRBJ2-1	TRBV5-3	CASSLVVRESSYNEQFF
TRBJ2-3	TRBV28	CASSSPIAGGGTDTQYF
TRBJ2-5	TRBV6-6	CASSYSMGGEETQYF
TRBJ2-3	TRBV28	CASSFGPRGRPQTQYF
TRBJ2-2	TRBV6-2/TRBV6-3	CASRTVTGELFF
TRBJ2-7	TRBV20-1	CSARVGAYEQYF
TRBJ2-3	TRBV29-1	CSVERTEFTDTQYF
TRBJ2-1	TRBV12-3/TRBV12-4	CASSKDSPGTEQFF
TRBJ2-5	TRBV20-1	CSAREGSAGETQYF
TRBJ1-1	TRBV9	CASSVTAYTEAFF
TRBJ2-7	TRBV20-1	CSARTSGAYEQYF
TRBJ2-2	TRBV28	CASSMGRWGTPTGELFF
TRBJ1-1	TRBV9	CASSVGIGATEAFF
TRBJ2-3	TRBV6-4	CASSPPDTQYF
TRBJ1-1	TRBV7-9	CASSATGGMAFF
TRBJ2-5	TRBV6-2/TRBV6-3	CASSPLAAQAPWYQETQYF